This TCR beta chain was sequenced for a study of T-cell reconstitution after alpha-beta-depleted transplantation in children. General observations from the study: T-cell counts and diversity at one year post-transplant came mainly from newly produced T cells. There were some patients whose high TCRbeta diversity at day 60 came from surviving recipient T cells and thymic progenitors. Several hundred graft clones that had expanded were reportedly the source of alpha-beta T cells about two months after transplant.

Concerning this clonotype: The antigen is unknown.

The library targeted TCRbeta and was prepared with unique molecular identifiers. Each CDR3 protein gets one entry after TCRdb re-called the PCR reads with MiXCR. The sample has approximately 500,000 distinct CDR3 sequences, under 12% seen once; the top ten hold 2%. CDR3 length: 16 amino acids. Germline CDR1 is MNHEY and CDR2 is SMNVEV (reference sequence). V dropped 4 bases and J dropped 2 bases, with 16 bases sitting between them. V and J are TRBV27 and TRBJ2-3, with TRBD2 as a possible D gene (6 bases). The sample was PBMCs, taken before TCRalphabeta/CD19-depleted stem cell transplant. The clonotype comes from a child under 10 years old with inherited bone marrow failure, due to receive a stem cell transplant. The CDR3: CASSWSGEADTDTQYF. CDR3 nucleotide sequence: TGTGCCAGCAGTTGGTCGGGGGAGGCTGACACAGATACGCAGTATTTT.